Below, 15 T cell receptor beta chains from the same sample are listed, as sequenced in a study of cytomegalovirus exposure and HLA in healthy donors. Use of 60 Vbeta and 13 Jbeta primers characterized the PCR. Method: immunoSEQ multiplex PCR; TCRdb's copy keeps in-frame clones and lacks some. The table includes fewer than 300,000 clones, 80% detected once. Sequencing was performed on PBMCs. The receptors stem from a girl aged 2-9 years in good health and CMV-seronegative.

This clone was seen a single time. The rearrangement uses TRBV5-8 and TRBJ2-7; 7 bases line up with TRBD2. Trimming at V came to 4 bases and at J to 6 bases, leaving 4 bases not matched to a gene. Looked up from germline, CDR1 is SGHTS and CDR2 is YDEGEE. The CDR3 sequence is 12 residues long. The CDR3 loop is CASSPGRREQYF. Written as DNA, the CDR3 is TGTGCCAGCAGCCCCGGGAGGCGCGAGCAGTACTTC.

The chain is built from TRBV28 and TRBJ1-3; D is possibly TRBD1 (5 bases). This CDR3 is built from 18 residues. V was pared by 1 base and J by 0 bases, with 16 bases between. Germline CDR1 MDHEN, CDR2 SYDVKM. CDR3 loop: CASSLYSRRASSGNTIYF. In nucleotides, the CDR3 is TGTGCCAGCAGTTTATATTCTCGCAGGGCGAGCTCTGGAAACACCATATATTTT.

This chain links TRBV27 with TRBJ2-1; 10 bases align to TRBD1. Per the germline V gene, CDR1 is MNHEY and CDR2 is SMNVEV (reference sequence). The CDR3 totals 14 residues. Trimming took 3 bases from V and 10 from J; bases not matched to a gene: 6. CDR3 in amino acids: CASSFGGQGREQFF. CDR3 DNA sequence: TGTGCCAGCAGTTTTGGGGGACAGGGGCGGGAGCAGTTCTTC.

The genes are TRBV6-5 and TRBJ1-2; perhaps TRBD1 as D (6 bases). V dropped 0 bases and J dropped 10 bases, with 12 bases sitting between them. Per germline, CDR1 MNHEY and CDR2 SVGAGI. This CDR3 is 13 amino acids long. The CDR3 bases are TGTGCCAGCAGTTACTCGAATCAGGGGTACTACACCTTC. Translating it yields CASSYSNQGYYTF.

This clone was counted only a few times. The CDR3 DNA reads as TGTGCCAGCAGCTTGGGTCTAGCTACAGATACGCAGTATTTT. Amino acids: CASSLGLATDTQYF. This chain connects TRBV5-6 to TRBJ2-3, with D perhaps matching TRBD2 (5 bases). The CDR3 is made up of 14 amino acids. Germline V gene sequence: CDR1 SGHDT, CDR2 YYEEEE. Trimming cost V 0 bases and J 3 bases, with 8 bases left between them.

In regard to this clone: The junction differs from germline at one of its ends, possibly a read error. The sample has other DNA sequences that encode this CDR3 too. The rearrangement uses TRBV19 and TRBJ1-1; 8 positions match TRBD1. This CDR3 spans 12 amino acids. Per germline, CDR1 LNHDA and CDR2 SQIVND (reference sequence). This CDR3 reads CASSEGQVEAFF. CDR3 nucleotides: TGTGCCAGTAGTGAGGGACAGGTTGAAGCTTTCTTC.

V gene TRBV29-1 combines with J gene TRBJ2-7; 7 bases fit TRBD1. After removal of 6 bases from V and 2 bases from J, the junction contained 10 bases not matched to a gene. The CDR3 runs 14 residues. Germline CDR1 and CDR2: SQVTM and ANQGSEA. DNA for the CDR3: TGCAGCGTCGTCCGGGACAGTTCACCCTACGAGCAGTACTTC. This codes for CSVVRDSSPYEQYF.

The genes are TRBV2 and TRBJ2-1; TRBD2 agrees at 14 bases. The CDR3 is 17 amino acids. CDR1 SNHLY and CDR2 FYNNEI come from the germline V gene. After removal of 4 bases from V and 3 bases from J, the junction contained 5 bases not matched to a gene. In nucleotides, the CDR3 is TGTGCCAGCAGTGCGGACGGGACTAGCGGGAGCTACAATGAGCAGTTCTTC. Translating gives CASSADGTSGSYNEQFF.

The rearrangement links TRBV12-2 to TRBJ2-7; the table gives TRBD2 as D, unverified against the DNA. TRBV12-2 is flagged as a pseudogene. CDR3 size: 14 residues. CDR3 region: CASRLEGETYEQYF. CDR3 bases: TGTGCAAGTCGCTTAGAGGGAGAGACTTACGAGCAGTACTTC.

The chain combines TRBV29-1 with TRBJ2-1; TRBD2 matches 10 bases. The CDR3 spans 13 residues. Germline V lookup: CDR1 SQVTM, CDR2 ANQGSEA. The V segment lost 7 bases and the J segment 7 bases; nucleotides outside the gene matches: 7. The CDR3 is CSGERGGGNEQFF. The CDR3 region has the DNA TGCAGCGGCGAGCGGGGGGGCGGGAATGAGCAGTTCTTC.

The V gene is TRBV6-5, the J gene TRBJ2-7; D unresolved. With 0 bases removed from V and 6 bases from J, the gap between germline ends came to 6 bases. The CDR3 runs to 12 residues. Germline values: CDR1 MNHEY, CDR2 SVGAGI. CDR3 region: CASSYSGLEQYF. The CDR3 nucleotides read TGTGCCAGCAGTTACTCTGGGCTCGAGCAGTACTTC.

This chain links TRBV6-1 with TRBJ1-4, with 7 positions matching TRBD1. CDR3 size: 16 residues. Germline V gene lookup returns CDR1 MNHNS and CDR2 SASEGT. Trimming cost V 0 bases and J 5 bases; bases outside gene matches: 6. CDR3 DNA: TGTGCCAGCAGTGAAGCGTTGGGACAGTACAATGAAAAACTGTTTTTT. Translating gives CASSEALGQYNEKLFF.

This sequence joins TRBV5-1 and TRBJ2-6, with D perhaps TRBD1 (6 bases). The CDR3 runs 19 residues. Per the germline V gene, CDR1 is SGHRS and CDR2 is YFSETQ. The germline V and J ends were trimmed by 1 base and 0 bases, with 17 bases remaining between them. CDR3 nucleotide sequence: TGCGCCAGCAGCTTGCAGTGGACAGCTTCCCTCTCTGGGGCCAACGTCCTGACTTTC. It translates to CASSLQWTASLSGANVLTF.

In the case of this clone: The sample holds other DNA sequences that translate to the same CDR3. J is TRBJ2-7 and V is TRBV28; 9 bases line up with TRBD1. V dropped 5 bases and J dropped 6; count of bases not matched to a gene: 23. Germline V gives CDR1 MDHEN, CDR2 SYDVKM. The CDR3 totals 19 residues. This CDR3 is CASSLQWGWDRAFGREQYF. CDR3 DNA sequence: TGTGCCAGCAGTCTGCAATGGGGGTGGGACAGGGCTTTTGGTCGCGAGCAGTACTTC.

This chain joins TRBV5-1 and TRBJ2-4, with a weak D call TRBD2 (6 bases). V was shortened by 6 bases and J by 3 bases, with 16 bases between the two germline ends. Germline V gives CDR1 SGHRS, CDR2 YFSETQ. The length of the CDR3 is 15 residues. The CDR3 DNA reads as TGCGCCAGCACAGTCGGAGGGCCGGTCAAAAACATTCAGTACTTC. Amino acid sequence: CASTVGGPVKNIQYF.